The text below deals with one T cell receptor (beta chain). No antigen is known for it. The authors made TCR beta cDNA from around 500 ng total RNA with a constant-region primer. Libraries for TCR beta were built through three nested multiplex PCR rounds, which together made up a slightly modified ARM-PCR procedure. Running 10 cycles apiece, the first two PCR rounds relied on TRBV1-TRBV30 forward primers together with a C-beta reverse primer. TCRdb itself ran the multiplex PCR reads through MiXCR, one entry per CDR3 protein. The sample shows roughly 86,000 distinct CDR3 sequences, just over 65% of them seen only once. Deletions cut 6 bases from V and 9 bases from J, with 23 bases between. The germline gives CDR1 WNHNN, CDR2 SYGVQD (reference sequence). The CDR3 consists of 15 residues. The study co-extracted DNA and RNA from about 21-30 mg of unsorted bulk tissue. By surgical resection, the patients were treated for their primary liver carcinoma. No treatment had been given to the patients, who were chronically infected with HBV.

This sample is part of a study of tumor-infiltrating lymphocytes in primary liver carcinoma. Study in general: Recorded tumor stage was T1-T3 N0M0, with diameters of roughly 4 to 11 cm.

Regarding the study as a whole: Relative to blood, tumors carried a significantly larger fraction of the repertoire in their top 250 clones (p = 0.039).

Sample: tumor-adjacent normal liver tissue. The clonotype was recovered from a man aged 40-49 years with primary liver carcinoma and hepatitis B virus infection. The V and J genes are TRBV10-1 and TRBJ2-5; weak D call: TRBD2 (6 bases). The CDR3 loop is CASSDGRATGRAQYF. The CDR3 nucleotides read TGCGCCAGCAGCGACGGGAGAGCGACTGGTAGGGCCCAGTACTTC.